This T cell receptor beta chain was observed in a study of T cells in Graves' hyperthyroidism and ophthalmopathy. No progression to ophthalmopathy during 18 months of follow-up defined stable disease. Uncontrolled infection, other autoimmune disease, pregnancy or lactation excluded patients. Amplification of TCR beta CDR3 regions was performed using RNA transcripts as template. HTBI primers were the set used in a first-round RT-PCR of the TCR CDR3. TCRdb redid the calling of the multiplex PCR reads with MiXCR, one entry per CDR3 protein. The sample contains roughly 300,000 distinct CDR3 sequences, over 15% of which appear only once. The sequence was collected from a woman aged 50 to 65 with Graves' hyperthyroidism. Input material: blood.

CDR3 protein: CAWNRDRGNSPLHF. In DNA form, the CDR3 reads TGTGCCTGGAACCGGGACAGGGGTAATTCACCCCTCCACTTT. The V call is TRBV30, the J call TRBJ1-6; 10 bases map to TRBD1. Per germline, CDR1 GTSNPN and CDR2 SVGIG (reference sequence). The junction had 3 bases not matched to a gene; V was cut back by 4 bases and J by 6 bases. This CDR3 is 14 amino acids long.